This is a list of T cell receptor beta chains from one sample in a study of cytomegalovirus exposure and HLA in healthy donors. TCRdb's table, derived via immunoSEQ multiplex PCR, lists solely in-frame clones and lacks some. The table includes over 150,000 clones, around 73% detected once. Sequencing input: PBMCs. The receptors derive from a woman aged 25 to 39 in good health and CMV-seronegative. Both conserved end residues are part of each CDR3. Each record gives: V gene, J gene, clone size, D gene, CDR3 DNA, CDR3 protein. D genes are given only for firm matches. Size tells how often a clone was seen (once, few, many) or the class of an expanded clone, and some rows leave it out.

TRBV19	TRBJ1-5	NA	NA	TGTGCCAGTAGTTTGACAGCCAGCGCGCCCCAGCATTTT	CASSLTASAPQHF
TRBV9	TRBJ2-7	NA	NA	TGTGCCAGCAGCGCCCATAGCCCCCCCAGCTCCTACGAGCAGTACTTC	CASSAHSPPSSYEQYF
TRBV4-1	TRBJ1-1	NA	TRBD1	TGCGCCAGCAGCCAGTTATACAGGGGGCGCGGAAATGAAGCTTTCTTT	CASSQLYRGRGNEAFF
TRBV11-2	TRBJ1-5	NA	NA	TGTGCCAGCAGCTTAGGGACAGATAGCAATCAGCCCCAGCATTTT	CASSLGTDSNQPQHF
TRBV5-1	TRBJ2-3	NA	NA	TGCGCCAGCGGTACGAAGCCGTTCAGGGCTGTTACAGATACGCAGTATTTT	CASGTKPFRAVTDTQYF
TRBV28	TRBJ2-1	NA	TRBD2	TGTGCCAGCACGACTAGCGCAACTTACAATGAGCAGTTCTTC	CASTTSATYNEQFF
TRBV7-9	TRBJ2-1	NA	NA	TGTGCCAGCAGCTTATCGCTAGCCGATCAGTACAATGAGCAGTTCTTC	CASSLSLADQYNEQFF
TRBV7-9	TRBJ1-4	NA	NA	TGTGCCAGCAACGGGGTTGCTAATGAAAAACTGTTTTTT	CASNGVANEKLFF
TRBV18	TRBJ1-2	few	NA	TGTGCCAGCTCACCCCGCGGCGGGGGACCTGTCTATGGCTACACCTTC	CASSPRGGGPVYGYTF
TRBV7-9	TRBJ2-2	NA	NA	TGTGCCAGCAGCTTTAAGCAGGTTGTGCCTGGGGAGCTGTTTTTT	CASSFKQVVPGELFF
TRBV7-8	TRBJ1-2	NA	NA	TGTGCCAGCAGCTTAGAGGCAGGGCCAGGGTATGGCTACACCTTC	CASSLEAGPGYGYTF
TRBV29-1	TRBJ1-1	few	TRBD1	TGCAGCGTTGAGGTTTGGGACAGCGACCGTGAAGCTTTCTTT	CSVEVWDSDREAFF
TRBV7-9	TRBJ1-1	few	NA	TGTGCCAGCAGCTTAAATAATTTCGGTAACACTGAAGCTTTCTTT	CASSLNNFGNTEAFF
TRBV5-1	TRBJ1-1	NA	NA	TGCGCCAGCAGCCAGCAGGGCCGAAACACTGAAGCTTTCTTT	CASSQQGRNTEAFF
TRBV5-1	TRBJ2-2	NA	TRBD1	TGCGCCAGCAGCTTACAGGGGATCACCGGGGAGCTGTTTTTT	CASSLQGITGELFF
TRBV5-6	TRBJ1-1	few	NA	TGTGCCAGCAGCCCTGACTGGAACACTGAAGCTTTCTTT	CASSPDWNTEAFF
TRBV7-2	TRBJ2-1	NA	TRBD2	TGTGCCAGCAGCTTCACGGGAGGGAGCTACAATGAGCAGTTCTTC	CASSFTGGSYNEQFF
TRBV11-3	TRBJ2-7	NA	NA	TGTGCCAGCAGCTTAGGGGGCGGACACTACGAGCAGTACTTC	CASSLGGGHYEQYF
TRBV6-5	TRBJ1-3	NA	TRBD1	TGTGCCAGCAGCCCAGACAGGGGAGGAAACACCATATATTTT	CASSPDRGGNTIYF
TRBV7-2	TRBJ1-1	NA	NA	TGTGCCAGCAGCTTAGCGGGCATGGAAGCTTTCTTT	CASSLAGMEAFF
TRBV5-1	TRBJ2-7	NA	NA	TGCGCCAGCAGCTTGGTTAGTTTGGGAGACGAGCAGTACTTC	CASSLVSLGDEQYF
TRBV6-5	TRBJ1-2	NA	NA	TGTGCCAGCAGTCCCGGGGGGAACTATGGCTACCCCTTC	CASSPGGNYGYPF
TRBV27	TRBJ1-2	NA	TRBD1	TGTGCCAGCAGTAGCGGGGACAGGCCGTTTGGTGGCTACACCTTC	CASSSGDRPFGGYTF
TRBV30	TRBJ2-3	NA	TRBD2	TGTGCCTGGAGTGTCCTTCAGGGTACTAGCGGGGGGGCAGATACGCAGTATTTT	CAWSVLQGTSGGADTQYF
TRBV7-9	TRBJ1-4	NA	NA	TGTGCCAGCAGTAGTGAAATCGGGGGGCGTACTAATGAAAAACTGTTTTTT	CASSSEIGGRTNEKLFF
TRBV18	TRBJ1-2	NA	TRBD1	TGTGCCAGCTCCACAGGGGGTGGCTACACCTTC	CASSTGGGYTF
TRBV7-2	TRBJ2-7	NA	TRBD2	TGTGCCAGCAGCTCAAGACTAGCGGGAACGGGAGAGCAGTACTTC	CASSSRLAGTGEQYF
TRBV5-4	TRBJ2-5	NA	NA	TGTGCCAGCAGCTTGGGGGGGACACAGGAGACCCAGTACTTC	CASSLGGTQETQYF